The next 10 T cell receptor beta chains were all read from a single sample in a study of regulatory T cells in long-lasting Graves disease. Time point noted: newly diagnosed GD, antithyroid drugs for less than 3 months. Making the TCR library involved RNA that had been extracted from PBMCs. According to the study, TCR beta libraries were built with iRepertoire HTBI primers and CDR3-region Arm-PCR. TCRdb used MiXCR to reprocess the multiplex PCR reads, holding one entry per CDR3 protein. The sample records about half a million distinct CDR3 sequences, 12% being singletons. These data are also associated with another study on T cells in Graves' hyperthyroidism and ophthalmopathy.

The sample here was peripheral blood mononuclear cells (PBMCs), taken at new diagnosis, from a patient treated with antithyroid drugs. Receptor source: a woman in her twenties or thirties with Graves disease.

CDR3 region: CASSPALGSSPYEQYF. In DNA form, the CDR3 reads TGTGCCAGCAGTCCCGCCCTGGGTAGTAGTCCCTACGAGCAGTACTTC. V usage is TRBV6-1 and J usage is TRBJ2-7, with D uncertain. The ends were cut back, 5 bases at V and 2 bases at J, with 19 bases in the middle. Germline V gene sequence: CDR1 MNHNS, CDR2 SASEGT. The CDR3 is 16 amino acids.

In its sample, this clonotype was seen many times. This chain uses TRBV10-3 with TRBJ2-3; TRBD2 matches 12 bases. V lost 4 bases to trimming and J lost 5 bases; unmatched junction nucleotides: 4. CDR1 and CDR2 (germline): ENHRY, SYGVKD. This CDR3 has 15 amino acids. CDR3 bases: TGTGCCATCAGTGGTAGGGGACTAGCGGGAGATACGCAGTATTTT. It is translated as CAISGRGLAGDTQYF.

Many counts were recorded for this clonotype. The J gene is TRBJ1-2, the V gene TRBV7-8; D unresolved. The CDR3 totals 14 residues. Trimming left V 4 bases short and J 5 bases short, with 14 bases between. Germline loops: CDR1 SGHVS, CDR2 FQNEAQ. This chain's CDR3 is CASSWAAAPYGYTF. CDR3 bases: TGTGCCAGCAGCTGGGCAGCAGCTCCATATGGCTACACCTTC.

The J gene is TRBJ2-7, the V gene TRBV19; the match to TRBD2 covers 10 bases. The CDR3 length is 15 residues. V shed 2 bases and J 1 base; nucleotides not matched to a gene: 2. Germline CDR1 reads LNHDA; CDR2 reads SQIVND (reference sequence). The CDR3 region is CASSIIAGGSYEQYF. Here the CDR3 DNA reads TGTGCCAGTAGTATAATAGCGGGAGGTTCCTACGAGCAGTACTTC. Together with reference TRBV19 and TRBJ2-7, the CDR3 gives the full variable domain: DGGITQSPKYLFRKEGQNVTLSCEQNLNHDAMYWYRQDPGQGLRLIYYSQIVNDFQKGDIAEGYSVSREKKESFPLTVTSAQKNPTAFYLCASSIIAGGSYEQYFGPGTRLTVT.

The J gene is TRBJ2-2, the V gene TRBV20-1; TRBD2 is a possible D gene (5 bases). CDR3 length: 13 amino acids. V was clipped by 4 bases and J by 4 bases, with 10 bases between them. Germline V CDR1 and CDR2: DFQATT, SNEGSKA (reference sequence). Here the CDR3 reads CSAMRERTGELFF. CDR3 in DNA: TGCAGTGCTATGAGGGAGCGCACCGGGGAGCTGTTTTTT.

There are many counts of this clonotype. The J gene is TRBJ2-1, the V gene TRBV4-3, with 8 bases lining up with TRBD2. The CDR3 sequence is 16 residues long. Germline V gene sequence: CDR1 LGHNA, CDR2 YSLEER. J was trimmed by 8 bases and V by 0 bases; bases with no gene match: 9. The CDR3 nucleotides read TGCGCCAGCAGCCAAGATCTGAGCGGGAGTATCTATGAGCAGTTCTTC. Translating gives CASSQDLSGSIYEQFF.

This clonotype showed up just a few times. J is TRBJ2-1 and V is TRBV6-2 or TRBV6-3, with TRBD2 matching over 9 bases. Trimming removed 5 bases from V and 8 bases from J; junction bases left unmatched: 16. The CDR3 runs 17 residues. CDR1 MNHEY and CDR2 SVGEGT come from the germline V gene. The CDR3, as DNA: TGTGCCAGCAGTCGACCCCGACTAGCGGTCGGAGGCCATGAGCAGTTCTTC. This translates into CASSRPRLAVGGHEQFF.

The sample holds many counts of this clonotype. The V call is TRBV30, the J call TRBJ2-3; unclear D gene. Trimming stripped 3 bases from V and 2 bases from J, with 15 bases between. Looked up from germline, CDR1 is GTSNPN and CDR2 is SVGIG (reference sequence). CDR3 length equals 15 residues. CDR3 bases: TGTGCCTGGAGCCTAAGGACCGGCAACACAGATACGCAGTATTTT. Translation: CAWSLRTGNTDTQYF.

This clonotype was seen more than once but under ten times. This chain links TRBV19 with TRBJ1-2; 11 bases line up with TRBD1. CDR1 and CDR2 (germline): LNHDA, SQIVND (reference sequence). V shed 2 bases and J 7 bases; nucleotides not matched to a gene: 9. The CDR3 runs to 16 residues. In nucleotides, the CDR3 is TGTGCCAGTAGTATACTTCCAGGACAGGGGGCCACTGGCTACACCTTC. It yields the protein CASSILPGQGATGYTF. Combining the CDR3 with reference TRBV19 and TRBJ1-2 gives the whole variable domain DGGITQSPKYLFRKEGQNVTLSCEQNLNHDAMYWYRQDPGQGLRLIYYSQIVNDFQKGDIAEGYSVSREKKESFPLTVTSAQKNPTAFYLCASSILPGQGATGYTFGSGTRLTVV.

This clonotype was observed at least ten times. The chain couples TRBV13 to TRBJ2-3; 12 bases match TRBD2. CDR3 length equals 18 residues. The trim removed 4 bases at V and 2 bases at J, leaving 10 bases unmatched. CDR1 is PRHDT and CDR2 is FYEKMQ in the germline V gene (reference sequence). CDR3 DNA: TGTGCCAGCAGCTCCAGAGGGACTAGCGGGTCTCACACAGATACGCAGTATTTT. Translation gives CASSSRGTSGSHTDTQYF. Full variable domain (rest looked up from reference TRBV13 and TRBJ2-3): AAGVIQSPRHLIKEKRETATLKCYPIPRHDTVYWYQQGPGQDPQFLISFYEKMQSDKGSIPDRFSAQQFSDYHSELNMSSLELGDSALYFCASSSRGTSGSHTDTQYFGPGTRLTVL.